This T cell receptor beta chain was captured by sequencing in a study of early T cells in non-severe SARS-CoV-2 infection. On the study more broadly: Unsorted whole-blood RNA was sequenced in bulk, leaving chains unpaired.

Attachment of unique molecular identifiers to individual cDNA molecules was performed. TCRdb reprocessed the 5' RACE reads via MiXCR and lists one record per CDR3 protein. The repertoire holds fewer than 85,000 distinct CDR3 sequences, with around 13% as singletons. The ends lost 6 bases at V and 4 bases at J; junction bases unmatched: 10. Germline CDR1 DFQATT, CDR2 SNEGSKA (reference sequence). There are 17 residues in the CDR3. Sequenced: whole blood. V gene TRBV20-1 combines with J gene TRBJ2-3; 16 bases fit TRBD2. The clonotype was recovered from an adult who was a healthcare worker with PCR-confirmed SARS-CoV-2 infection or an uninfected control (not recorded which). CDR3 loop: CSATGTSGGAFPDTQYF. The CDR3 nucleotides read TGCAGTGCAACCGGGACTAGCGGGGGGGCCTTCCCAGATACGCAGTATTTT.